The source of this TCR beta chain is a study of T-cell memory formation after mild COVID-19. This clonotype was seen a few times. TCRdb re-derived calls from the 5' RACE reads in MiXCR, one entry per CDR3 protein. There are about 260,000 distinct CDR3 sequences in the sample; approximately 15% occur only once, and 20% to 25% lies in the top ten. The V and J ends lost 5 bases and 7 bases respectively, with 9 bases between them. The CDR3 totals 11 residues. The chain uses TRBV12-3 or TRBV12-4 and TRBJ2-7; D uncertain. The receptor was derived from a man aged 18 to 30 who had mild COVID-19 (a few samples of this study predate the infection). Cell type and time point are not known. Sample: PBMCs or a T cell subset sorted from them (not recorded which). CDR3 in amino acids: CASSPEREQYF. CDR3 bases: TGTGCCAGCAGTCCCGAGAGAGAGCAGTACTTC.